This passage covers 3 T cell receptor beta chains from one sample sequenced in a study of liver allograft versus peripheral blood T cells. Study-level background: Comparing T cell receptor repertoires in transplanted livers with those in recipients' peripheral blood was part of the design.

TCRdb reprocessed the reads with MiXCR, giving one entry per CDR3 protein. Among 14,000 or so distinct CDR3 sequences listed, 20% were seen once. The receptors originated from a human patient who had a liver transplant. Among the T cells, some may be from the graft donor.

The CDR3 is CASSLGAQGYQPQHF. CDR3 nucleotides: TGTGCCAGCAGTTTAGGAGCGCAGGGATATCAGCCCCAGCATTTT. J is TRBJ1-5 and V is TRBV12-3 or TRBV12-4; D might be TRBD1 (5 bases). Trimming removed 1 base at V and 5 bases at J, with 12 bases between. This CDR3 contains 15 residues.

On this clonotype: This may come from a read error, since a much larger clone is one base off. The chain uses TRBV6-5 and TRBJ1-4; weak D call: TRBD1 (6 bases). Trimming removed 8 bases from V and 3 bases from J, with 25 bases in between. The CDR3 covers 18 residues. The germline V gene encodes CDR1 MNHEY and CDR2 SVGAGI. CDR3 sequence: CASRSAQGLTGPNEKLFF. In DNA form, the CDR3 reads TGTGCCAGCCGTTCCGCGCAGGGGCTAACTGGGCCTAATGAAAAACTGTTTTTT.

This clonotype is labeled medium-sized. CDR3 in DNA: TGTGCCAGCAGTTACAGGCTAGAAAATTCACCCCTCCACTTT. It codes for CASSYRLENSPLHF. The chain uses TRBV6-5 and TRBJ1-6; no reliable D call. This CDR3 has 14 residues. Per the germline V gene, CDR1 is MNHEY and CDR2 is SVGAGI. V shed 2 bases and J shed 7 bases, with 9 bases lying between them.